Below are 24 T cell receptor beta chains sequenced from a single sample in a study of OX40 agonist ivuxolimab in advanced cancers. TCRdb's table, derived via immunoSEQ multiplex PCR, lists solely in-frame clones and lacks some. The data show around 60,000 clones, about nine tenths seen once. The source material was CD4+ or CD8+ T cells sorted from blood, sampled in a trial of the OX40 agonist ivuxolimab. The source is an adult with an advanced solid tumor such as melanoma, head and neck, liver or kidney cancer.

This chain connects TRBV11-3 to TRBJ2-7; 7 bases align to TRBD2. Germline-derived CDR1 and CDR2 are SGHNT and YENEEA. This CDR3 has 16 residues. V shed 2 bases, J shed 11 bases, and the junction held 18 bases outside the gene matches. CDR3 DNA sequence: TGTGCCAGCAGCTTATCCCCCGGGGGGACGCCCAGGTCAAAGTACTTC. Amino acid sequence: CASSLSPGGTPRSKYF.

The CDR3 reads CASSLTSLETQYF. CDR3 DNA sequence: TGCGCCAGCAGCCTGACCTCGTTAGAGACCCAGTACTTC. The chain is built from TRBV5-1 and TRBJ2-5; no firm D call. This CDR3 comprises 13 residues. V was pared by 4 bases and J by 4 bases, with 11 bases between. Germline CDR1 SGHRS, CDR2 YFSETQ.

This chain joins TRBV4-2 and TRBJ2-1; D is ambiguous. Deletions cut 4 bases from V and 1 base from J, with 17 bases between. Germline lookup yields CDR1 LGHNA and CDR2 YNFKEQ. CDR3 size: 17 residues. CDR3: CASSPNLDSQSYNEQFF. The DNA for the CDR3 is TGTGCCAGCAGCCCAAACCTAGACTCTCAATCCTACAATGAGCAGTTCTTC.

The genes are TRBV15 and TRBJ2-6; D unresolved. The CDR3 spans 15 residues. V was trimmed by 5 bases and J by 1 base, leaving 9 bases between them. CDR1 and CDR2 (germline): LNHNV, YYDKDF (reference sequence). The CDR3 nucleotides are TGTGCCACCAGCCTGGACCTGTCTGGGGCCAACGTCCTGACTTTC. It translates to CATSLDLSGANVLTF.

The V call is TRBV9, the J call TRBJ2-1; D perhaps matches TRBD2 (5 bases). V was clipped by 4 bases and J by 0 bases, with 11 bases between them. Germline CDR1 SGDLS, CDR2 YYNGEE. The CDR3 is made up of 15 amino acids. Here the CDR3 reads CASSPDWSSYNEQFF. The CDR3 coding sequence is TGTGCCAGCAGCCCGGACTGGAGCTCCTACAATGAGCAGTTCTTC.

In regard to this clone: The same CDR3 can be traced to other DNA sequences in this sample. The genes are TRBV2 and TRBJ1-1; 7 bases match TRBD1. This CDR3 spans 13 amino acids. V shed 2 bases, J shed 4 bases, and the junction held 1 base outside the gene matches. Germline CDR1 is SNHLY and CDR2 is FYNNEI. As DNA, the CDR3 is TGTGCCAGCAGTGAACAGGGGGTCACTGAAGCTTTCTTT. This encodes CASSEQGVTEAFF. The full variable domain, with the rest looked up from reference TRBV2 and TRBJ1-1, is EPEVTQTPSHQVTQMGQEVILRCVPISNHLYFYWYRQILGQKVEFLVSFYNNEISEKSEIFDDQFSVERPDGSNFTLKIRSTKLEDSAMYFCASSEQGVTEAFFGQGTRLTVV.

The rearrangement uses TRBV2 and TRBJ2-3; a possible D gene is TRBD2 (6 bases). The CDR3 has 13 amino acids. Per the germline V gene, CDR1 is SNHLY and CDR2 is FYNNEI. V was cut by 6 bases and J by 2 bases, with 9 bases left in between. The CDR3 loop reads CASRGTFTDTQYF. The CDR3 nucleotides are TGTGCCAGCAGGGGGACTTTCACAGATACGCAGTATTTT.

The V and J genes are TRBV5-1 and TRBJ1-2, with D hard to call. The CDR3 runs to 11 residues. CDR1 and CDR2 (germline): SGHRS, YFSETQ. Trimming left V 2 bases short and J 8 bases short, with 7 bases between. The CDR3 loop reads CASSFDGGYTF. CDR3 bases: TGCGCCAGCAGCTTTGACGGCGGCTACACCTTC.

The V call is TRBV5-4, the J call TRBJ1-1, with 8 nucleotides matching TRBD1. V dropped 0 bases and J dropped 4; count of bases not matched to a gene: 8. The CDR3 loop spans 16 amino acids. Germline V CDR1 and CDR2: SGHNT, YYREEE (reference sequence). The CDR3 region has the DNA TGTGCCAGCAGCTTGGCCGATGTTACAGGGGGCACTGAAGCTTTCTTT. Translated, it gives CASSLADVTGGTEAFF.

CDR3 in DNA: TGTGCCAGCAGCCCCGACAGGGGGGAGACCCAGTACTTC. This codes for CASSPDRGETQYF. J is TRBJ2-5 and V is TRBV11-3; the match to TRBD1 covers 9 bases. CDR3 size: 13 residues. V shed 5 bases, J shed 5 bases, and the junction held 3 bases outside the gene matches. The germline V gene has CDR1 SGHNT and CDR2 YENEEA.

J is TRBJ2-2 and V is TRBV30; D might be TRBD1 (5 bases). The CDR3 is 14 residues long. Germline values: CDR1 GTSNPN, CDR2 SVGIG (reference sequence). The V end lost 0 bases, the J end lost 1 base, and 6 bases lay between the germline ends. The CDR3: CAWSVRGNTGELFF. CDR3 bases: TGTGCCTGGAGTGTAAGGGGGAACACCGGGGAGCTGTTTTTT.

V is TRBV19 and J is TRBJ1-5; TRBD1 is a possible D gene (6 bases). The CDR3 consists of 15 residues. Germline CDR1 is LNHDA and CDR2 is SQIVND (reference sequence). V was pared by 6 bases and J by 1 base, with 13 bases between. The CDR3 here is CASRDQGFSNQPQHF. The CDR3 nucleotides are TGTGCCAGTAGAGATCAGGGGTTCAGCAATCAGCCCCAGCATTTT. Together with reference TRBV19 and TRBJ1-5, the CDR3 gives the full variable domain: DGGITQSPKYLFRKEGQNVTLSCEQNLNHDAMYWYRQDPGQGLRLIYYSQIVNDFQKGDIAEGYSVSREKKESFPLTVTSAQKNPTAFYLCASRDQGFSNQPQHFGDGTRLSIL.

The genes are TRBV6-1 and TRBJ2-3, with 7 bases identical to TRBD2. V lost 6 bases and J lost 5; bases outside the gene matches: 5. The CDR3 has 13 amino acids. The germline CDR1 and CDR2 sequences are MNHNS and SASEGT. The CDR3 reads CASSGLVEDTQYF. DNA of the CDR3: TGTGCCAGCAGCGGACTAGTGGAAGATACGCAGTATTTT.

The chain couples TRBV5-6 to TRBJ2-5; D gene uncertain. This CDR3 contains 13 residues. The V and J ends lost 5 bases and 3 bases respectively, with 11 bases between them. Germline V lookup: CDR1 SGHDT, CDR2 YYEEEE. The CDR3 DNA follows: TGTGCCAGCAGGACCTGGTCTAAAGAGACCCAGTACTTC. Translating it yields CASRTWSKETQYF.

The rearrangement links TRBV18 to TRBJ2-5, with 7 bases identical to TRBD1. The J segment lost 3 bases and the V segment lost 3 bases, leaving 4 bases of the junction unmatched. This CDR3 has 14 amino acids. Germline lookup yields CDR1 KGHSH and CDR2 LQKENI. The CDR3 protein is CASSPRTGEETQYF. The CDR3, as DNA: TGTGCCAGCTCACCCCGGACAGGCGAAGAGACCCAGTACTTC.

This chain joins TRBV6-6 and TRBJ2-7; D unresolved. Germline loops: CDR1 MNHNY, CDR2 SVGAGI (reference sequence). This CDR3 spans 11 amino acids. Trimming shortened V by 6 bases and J by 7 bases, and 10 bases separated the two germline ends. The CDR3 sequence is CASSFLGEQYF. CDR3 sequence (DNA): TGTGCCAGCAGCTTCCTGGGGGAGCAGTACTTC.

This chain connects TRBV28 to TRBJ1-1, with 7 bases fitting TRBD1. The length of the CDR3 is 14 residues. Germline-derived CDR1 and CDR2 are MDHEN and SYDVKM. The V and J ends lost 3 bases and 3 bases, in that order; junction bases with no gene match: 4. CDR3 coding DNA: TGTGCCAGCAGTTTCGGCAGGGGGGACACTGAAGCTTTCTTT. Protein product: CASSFGRGDTEAFF.

The rearrangement joins TRBV5-1 to TRBJ2-7; 7 bases line up with TRBD1. The CDR3 sequence is 12 residues long. With 2 bases clipped from V and 4 bases from J, the junction kept 0 bases outside the gene matches. CDR1 is SGHRS and CDR2 is YFSETQ in the germline V gene. CDR3 bases: TGCGCCAGCAGCTTACAGGGGTACGAGCAGTACTTC. It specifies CASSLQGYEQYF.

The V gene is TRBV9, the J gene TRBJ2-6, with TRBD2 matching 7 bases. The CDR3 contains 15 residues. Germline V gene sequence: CDR1 SGDLS, CDR2 YYNGEE. V lost 3 bases and J lost 0; bases outside the gene matches: 0. The CDR3 DNA follows: TGTGCCAGCAGCGCTAGCGGCTCTGGGGCCAACGTCCTGACTTTC. The encoded protein is CASSASGSGANVLTF.

The chain carries TRBV10-3 and TRBJ2-3; 11 bases are a match to TRBD2. The CDR3 runs to 14 residues. Losses at the gene ends were 10 bases for V and 2 bases for J; bases not matched to a gene: 5. Germline V gives CDR1 ENHRY, CDR2 SYGVKD. The CDR3 nucleotides are TGTGCCACCCGTAGCGGGAGGGACACAGATACGCAGTATTTT. This encodes CATRSGRDTDTQYF.

This chain joins TRBV6-1 and TRBJ1-2; the match to TRBD1 covers 8 bases. From germline, CDR1 is MNHNS and CDR2 SASEGT. The CDR3 covers 14 residues. The V and J ends lost 6 bases and 8 bases, in that order; junction bases with no gene match: 11. As DNA, the CDR3 is TGTGCCAGCAGAAACTTCCAGGGGGCTGGCGGCTACACCTTC. This gives the protein CASRNFQGAGGYTF.

The CDR3 region has the DNA TGTGCCAGCAGCCCTGACAGGGGAGGTTTCTACGAGCAGTACTTC. Translating gives CASSPDRGGFYEQYF. The J gene is TRBJ2-7, the V gene TRBV11-2, with TRBD1 matching 8 bases. Per the germline V gene, CDR1 is SGHAT and CDR2 is FQNNGV. The CDR3 contains 15 residues. V gave up 5 bases and J gave up 3 bases; unmatched junction bases: 9.

The gene calls are TRBV7-3 and TRBJ2-3; 13 positions agree with TRBD2. The CDR3 contains 16 residues. CDR1 is SGHTA, CDR2 FQGTGA, per germline. Germline trimming cut 5 bases from V and 1 base from J; bases unmatched to any gene: 3. The CDR3 spells CASSLGLAGRTDTQYF. As DNA, the CDR3 is TGTGCCAGCAGCCTGGGACTAGCGGGACGCACAGATACGCAGTATTTT.

The chain uses TRBV19 and TRBJ2-2, with no clear D. The V gene's germline CDR1 is LNHDA and CDR2 SQIVND (reference sequence). The CDR3 length is 14 residues. V was clipped by 1 base and J by 6 bases, with 9 bases between them. Written as DNA, the CDR3 is TGTGCCAGTAGTATAGGTCCCCCATCCGGGGAGCTGTTTTTT. Its translation is CASSIGPPSGELFF.